This T cell receptor (beta chain) was observed in a study of T-cell reconstitution after alpha-beta-depleted transplantation in children. Germline-derived CDR1 and CDR2 are MNHEY and SVGAGI. Germline trimming cut 4 bases from V and 2 bases from J; bases unmatched to any gene: 4. This CDR3 has 15 residues. TCRbeta library construction was performed incorporating unique molecular identifiers. From the PCR reads, TCRdb called clonotypes with MiXCR, one entry per CDR3 protein. This sample has about 600,000 distinct CDR3 sequences; under 30% occur once, and the top ten carry around an eighth. This clonotype was found many times. Its target is unknown. Study-wide results and limits: Several hundred graft clones that had expanded were reportedly the source of alpha-beta T cells about two months after transplant. A year post-transplant, T-cell counts and diversity derived mostly from newly produced T cells.

The material was PBMCs, mostly from graft donor cells, obtained 360 days after TCRalphabeta/CD19-depleted stem cell transplant. The rearrangement links TRBV6-5 to TRBJ2-1; 8 bases are a match to TRBD1. The clonotype originates from a boy younger than two who had a stem cell transplant for acute myeloid leukemia, so the T cells may come from the graft donor. DNA of the CDR3: TGTGCCAGCAGTTCCACGGGACAGGCCTACAATGAGCAGTTCTTC. Translating it yields CASSSTGQAYNEQFF.